This T cell receptor (beta chain) was sequenced in a study of Ad26.COV2.S vaccination and SARS-CoV-2 variants. General study points: Vaccine recipients posted higher spike-specific TCR breadth than their placebo counterparts. The authors reported substantial breadth in spike-specific CD8+ and CD4+ T cell responses after vaccination.

Profiled with immunoSEQ multiplex PCR; TCRdb holds only in-frame clones, not every one. The data contain about 400,000 clones, 89% of them seen just once; the ten biggest clones take up over 1.5%. CDR3 length: 18 amino acids. Treatment in this sample: around 19 received Ad26.COV2.S at low or high dose, single or two shots; 5 received placebo; per-sample allocation not given. Specimen acquisition occurred on day 63 following the initial vaccine or placebo injection. Wuhan-strain SARS-CoV-2 spike was expressed by the Ad26 vector that made up the vaccine. About this clone: What it binds is not known.

The chain joins TRBV12-2 to TRBJ2-1; the DNA was not compared with TRBD2, the D call given in the table. TRBV12-2 is annotated as a pseudogene. The material was peripheral blood, obtained in a trial of Ad26.COV2.S vaccine versus placebo. The TCR was taken from a person aged 18-60 years who received the Ad26.COV2.S COVID-19 vaccine or a placebo. CDR3 coding DNA: TGTGCAAGTCGCTTACCACGGGACTCCCTTGGGTCCTACAATGAGCAGTTCTTC. Residues: CASRLPRDSLGSYNEQFF.